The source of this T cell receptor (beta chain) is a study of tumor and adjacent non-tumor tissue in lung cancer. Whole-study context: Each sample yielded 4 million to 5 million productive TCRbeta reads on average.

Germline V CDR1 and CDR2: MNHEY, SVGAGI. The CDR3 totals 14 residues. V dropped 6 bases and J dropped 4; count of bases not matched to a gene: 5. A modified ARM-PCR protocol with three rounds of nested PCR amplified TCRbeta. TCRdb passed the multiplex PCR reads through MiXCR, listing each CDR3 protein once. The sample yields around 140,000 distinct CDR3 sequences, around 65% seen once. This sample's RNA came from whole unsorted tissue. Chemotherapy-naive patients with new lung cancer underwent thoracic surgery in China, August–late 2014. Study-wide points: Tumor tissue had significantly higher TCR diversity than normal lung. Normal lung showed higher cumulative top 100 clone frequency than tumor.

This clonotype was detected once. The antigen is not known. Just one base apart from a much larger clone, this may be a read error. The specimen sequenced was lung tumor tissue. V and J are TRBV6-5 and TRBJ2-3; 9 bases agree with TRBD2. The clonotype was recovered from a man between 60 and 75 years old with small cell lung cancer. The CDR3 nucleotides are TGTGCCAGCAGATGGCGGGAGGGGGCAGATACGCAGTATTTT. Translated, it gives CASRWREGADTQYF.